This entry lists 12 T cell receptor beta chains sequenced from one sample in a study of T-cell reconstitution after alpha-beta-depleted transplantation in children. A library of TCRbeta sequences, prepared with unique molecular identifiers, was generated. In TCRdb, the PCR reads were re-called with MiXCR into one record per CDR3 protein. The data show 500,000 to 750,000 distinct CDR3 sequences, with 25% to 30% seen just once and under 45% held by the top ten. The source material was PBMCs, sampled before TCRalphabeta/CD19-depleted stem cell transplant. All receptors come from a boy younger than two with Wiskott-Aldrich syndrome, due to receive a stem cell transplant.

The V and J genes are TRBV25-1 and TRBJ2-1; TRBD2 matches 10 bases. Germline trimming cut 2 bases from V and 12 bases from J; bases unmatched to any gene: 10. Germline CDR1 is MGHDK and CDR2 is SYGVNS. The CDR3 extends over 15 amino acids. CDR3 sequence (DNA): TGTGCCAGCAGTGAAATCGGGACTAGCGCGAGGGGGCAGTTCTTC. Amino acid sequence: CASSEIGTSARGQFF.

The rearrangement links TRBV9 to TRBJ2-3, with 8 bases identical to TRBD2. The V and J ends lost 8 bases and 0 bases, in that order; junction bases with no gene match: 8. The CDR3 spans 15 residues. Germline CDR1 is SGDLS and CDR2 is YYNGEE. CDR3 amino acids: CARDKLAASTDTQYF. CDR3 sequence (DNA): TGTGCCAGAGACAAACTAGCGGCTAGCACAGATACGCAGTATTTT.

This clonotype was counted a few times. The gene calls are TRBV5-1 and TRBJ2-1, with TRBD2 as a possible D gene (6 bases). Per germline, CDR1 SGHRS and CDR2 YFSETQ. The CDR3 has 17 amino acids. V lost 0 bases, J lost 0 bases, and 13 bases lay in between. CDR3 amino acids: CASSLAPGGVSYNEQFF. The CDR3 DNA is TGCGCCAGCAGCTTGGCCCCTGGCGGGGTCTCCTACAATGAGCAGTTCTTC.

This clonotype was counted only a few times. J is TRBJ2-5 and V is TRBV7-7; 9 bases agree with TRBD1. The V gene end was trimmed by 4 bases and the J gene end by 5 bases; junction bases not matched to a gene: 5. CDR1 is SSHAT, CDR2 FNYEAQ, per germline (reference sequence). The CDR3 is 14 residues long. Here the CDR3 reads CASSYRGLRETQYF. The CDR3 nucleotides are TGTGCCAGCAGCTACAGGGGGCTCAGGGAGACCCAGTACTTC.

This clonotype was detected only a few times. The chain joins TRBV29-1 to TRBJ2-7; TRBD2 matches at 8 bases. The J segment lost 2 bases and the V segment lost 6 bases, leaving 6 bases of the junction unmatched. The germline V gene encodes CDR1 SQVTM and CDR2 ANQGSEA. The CDR3 spans 13 residues. The CDR3 nucleotides are TGCAGCGTCGGGGGGGCAGTAACCTACGAGCAGTACTTC. Amino acids: CSVGGAVTYEQYF.

This clonotype has just a few counts. The chain employs TRBV7-9 and TRBJ2-5; no clear D gene. Germline CDR1 SEHNR, CDR2 FQNEAQ (reference sequence). The germline V and J ends were trimmed by 1 base and 9 bases, with 9 bases remaining between them. This CDR3 contains 12 residues. The CDR3 spells CASSLEVMAQYF. In DNA form, the CDR3 reads TGTGCCAGCAGCTTAGAGGTTATGGCCCAGTACTTC. Complete variable domain (other parts from reference TRBV7-9 and TRBJ2-5): DTGVSQNPRHKITKRGQNVTFRCDPISEHNRLYWYRQTLGQGPEFLTYFQNEAQLEKSRLLSDRFSAERPKGSFSTLEIQRTEQGDSAMYLCASSLEVMAQYFGPGTRLLVL.

This clonotype was seen more than once but under ten times. The chain couples TRBV5-1 to TRBJ2-7; TRBD2 matches at 13 bases. The germline V gene encodes CDR1 SGHRS and CDR2 YFSETQ. This CDR3 is 15 amino acids long. V lost 5 bases and J lost 3; bases outside the gene matches: 5. The CDR3 protein is CASRTGLAGIYEQYF. CDR3 sequence (DNA): TGCGCCAGCAGGACGGGACTAGCGGGAATCTACGAGCAGTACTTC. Variable domain in full (rest from reference TRBV5-1 and TRBJ2-7): KAGVTQTPRYLIKTRGQQVTLSCSPISGHRSVSWYQQTPGQGLQFLFEYFSETQRNKGNFPGRFSGRQFSNSRSEMNVSTLELGDSALYLCASRTGLAGIYEQYFGPGTRLTVT.

The rearrangement joins TRBV5-1 to TRBJ1-1, with TRBD1 as a possible D gene (5 bases). CDR3 length: 15 amino acids. Germline V gene sequence: CDR1 SGHRS, CDR2 YFSETQ. The V and J ends lost 2 bases and 1 base respectively, with 12 bases between them. The CDR3 coding sequence is TGCGCCAGCAGCTTCTGGAGGGGATCGAACACTGAAGCTTTCTTT. This codes for CASSFWRGSNTEAFF.

The chain combines TRBV7-6 with TRBJ2-1, with D possibly TRBD1 on 6 matching bases. Trimming took 5 bases from V and 6 from J, leaving 8 bases between them. Germline lookup yields CDR1 SGHVS and CDR2 FNYEAQ. The CDR3 sequence is 12 residues long. The CDR3 DNA sequence: TGTGCCAGCAGCATACAGGGCAATGAGCAGTTCTTC. Its translation is CASSIQGNEQFF.

This chain joins TRBV29-1 and TRBJ2-5, with 7 bases fitting TRBD1. With V trimmed by 7 bases and J by 5 bases, 22 bases remained unmatched. CDR3 length: 17 amino acids. The V gene's germline CDR1 is SQVTM and CDR2 ANQGSEA. In DNA form, the CDR3 reads TGCAGCGCCAGCCTTGGTGCGGCGGCAGGGGGTCGGGAGACCCAGTACTTC. Its translation is CSASLGAAAGGRETQYF.

This clonotype turned up a few times. The genes are TRBV5-1 and TRBJ2-3; the match to TRBD2 covers 8 bases. The CDR3 runs 13 residues. Germline V gene lookup returns CDR1 SGHRS and CDR2 YFSETQ. After removal of 4 bases from V and 13 bases from J, the junction contained 11 bases not matched to a gene. The CDR3: CASSHLPGGQEYF. The CDR3 nucleotides are TGCGCCAGCAGCCATCTACCGGGAGGGCAGGAGTATTTT.

V and J are TRBV4-1 and TRBJ2-7, with D perhaps matching TRBD2 (7 bases). The ends were cut back, 5 bases at V and 3 bases at J, with 23 bases in the middle. Germline CDR1 reads MGHRA; CDR2 reads YSYEKL. The CDR3 is 17 residues long. The CDR3 bases are TGCGCCAGCAGCACAAGGTGGGGGGGGGCTTTAAACTACGAGCAGTACTTC. It codes for CASSTRWGGALNYEQYF.